This paragraph reports one T cell receptor beta chain. Sequencing used immunoSEQ multiplex PCR; TCRdb keeps in-frame clones, though not all of them. Of about 80,000 clones in the sample, approximately 80% were seen once. This entry comes from a study of blood T cell repertoires in COVID-19. Study-wide context: There were acute and convalescent COVID-19 samples, and they came from the United States, Italy and Spain. The cDNA or gDNA used as material had been derived from T cells, B-cell-depleted T cells, or PBMCs.

In germline, CDR1 is LGHDT, CDR2 YNNKEL (reference sequence). CDR3 length: 15 residues. V was trimmed by 1 base and J by 6 bases, leaving 15 bases between them. This sequence joins TRBV3-1 (or the pseudogene TRBV3-2) and TRBJ1-2; D is perhaps TRBD1 (5 bases). The specimen sequenced was peripheral blood. The receptor's source is a woman between 70 and 85 years old with acute or convalescent COVID-19. In DNA form, the CDR3 reads TGTGCCAGCAGCCAAGTCTGGGGCAGACGGGATGGCTACACCTTC. It encodes CASSQVWGRRDGYTF.